Listed below are T cell receptor beta chains from one sample, sequenced in a study of control samples from healthy donors and cancer patients. Profiled with immunoSEQ multiplex PCR; TCRdb holds only in-frame clones, not every one. The table has tens of thousands of clones, roughly nine tenths seen once. The sample consisted of blood. The receptors come from a woman aged 55-69 years in good health. Both conserved end residues are part of each CDR3. The D gene is left open where the match is weak. Some rows have no size entry. The others give once, few or many, or a class for an expanded clone.

clone size,J gene,D gene,CDR3 length,V gene,CDR3 DNA,CDR3 protein
NA,TRBJ2-5,TRBD2,16,TRBV19,TGTGCCAGTAGTGACCCCCCGACTAGCGGGGTAGAGACCCAGTACTTC,CASSDPPTSGVETQYF
NA,TRBJ1-1,NA,13,TRBV3-1/TRBV3-2,TGTGCCAGCAGCGCCGGAGGGCGGGCTGAAGCTTTCTTT,CASSAGGRAEAFF
NA,TRBJ2-6,TRBD1,15,TRBV19,TGTGCCAGTAGTATGACAGGGACAGGGGCCAACGTCCTGACTTTC,CASSMTGTGANVLTF
NA,TRBJ2-5,TRBD2,16,TRBV6-2/TRBV6-3,TGTGCCAGCAGTTACTCGCGACTAGCGGGAGGAGAGACCCAGTACTTC,CASSYSRLAGGETQYF
once,TRBJ2-7,NA,12,TRBV5-1,TGCGCCAGCAGCTTGGAAGGCTACGAGCAGTACTTC,CASSLEGYEQYF
NA,TRBJ1-2,NA,14,TRBV5-1,TGCGCCAGCAGCTTTTCTGGGGACCGGGATGGCTACACCTTC,CASSFSGDRDGYTF
NA,TRBJ1-2,TRBD1,12,TRBV30,TGTGCCTGGAGTACCGGAGGGACAGGGGAGTTCTTC,CAWSTGGTGEFF
NA,TRBJ1-5,NA,15,TRBV18,TGTGCCAGCTCACCAATCCAGGGGAGGGATCAGCCCCAGCATTTT,CASSPIQGRDQPQHF
NA,TRBJ2-1,NA,14,TRBV28,TGTGCCAGTACGGGGTCTAGCTCCTACAATGAGCAGTTCTTC,CASTGSSSYNEQFF
NA,TRBJ2-3,TRBD2,16,TRBV27,TGTGCCAGCAGGAGAAACCTAGCGGGGTTCACAGATACGCAGTATTTT,CASRRNLAGFTDTQYF
NA,TRBJ2-5,TRBD1,14,TRBV6-5,TGTGCCAGCAGTTCCCCGGGACAGCAAGAGACCCAGTACTTC,CASSSPGQQETQYF
NA,TRBJ1-2,TRBD1,14,TRBV7-9,TGTGCCAGCAGCCGAGACCAGGGGGCGGATGGCTACACCTTC,CASSRDQGADGYTF
NA,TRBJ1-4,TRBD1,15,TRBV4-1,TGCGCCAGCAGCCGAGACGGACAGGGTCCTGAAAAACTGTTTTTT,CASSRDGQGPEKLFF
NA,TRBJ1-1,NA,15,TRBV27,TGTGCCAGCAGTCCGCTAGACCGTTACAACACTGAAGCTTTCTTT,CASSPLDRYNTEAFF
NA,TRBJ1-5,NA,12,TRBV6-5,TGTGCCAGCAGAGGGGCTCAGCAGCCCCAGCATTTT,CASRGAQQPQHF
NA,TRBJ1-2,TRBD1,14,TRBV5-1,TGCGCCAGCAGCTCGGGGGACAGTTTCTATGGCTACACCTTC,CASSSGDSFYGYTF
once,TRBJ1-1,NA,15,TRBV25-1,TGTGCCAGCAGTGACGTCGTGGGGTTCGACACTGAAGCTTTCTTT,CASSDVVGFDTEAFF
NA,TRBJ2-7,NA,14,TRBV9,TGTGCCAGCAGCGCCACCGGGACATCCTACGAGCAGTACTTC,CASSATGTSYEQYF
NA,TRBJ1-1,NA,15,TRBV5-5,TGTGCCAGCAGCTTGGAACCCAGGGCGGGCACTGAAGCTTTCTTT,CASSLEPRAGTEAFF
NA,TRBJ1-1,NA,15,TRBV29-1,TGCAGCGTTGAAGCAATCGGCAGGAGGAACACTGAAGCTTTCTTT,CSVEAIGRRNTEAFF
NA,TRBJ1-1,NA,13,TRBV6-6,TGTGCCAGCACCACCCGCTCGAACACTGAAGCTTTCTTT,CASTTRSNTEAFF
NA,TRBJ2-7,NA,12,TRBV6-2/TRBV6-3,TGTGCCAGCAGTTACGTTGAGTACGAGCAGTACTTC,CASSYVEYEQYF
NA,TRBJ1-2,NA,14,TRBV5-1,TGCGCCAGCAGCTTGGTGGGGCGTCTCTATGGCTACACCTTC,CASSLVGRLYGYTF